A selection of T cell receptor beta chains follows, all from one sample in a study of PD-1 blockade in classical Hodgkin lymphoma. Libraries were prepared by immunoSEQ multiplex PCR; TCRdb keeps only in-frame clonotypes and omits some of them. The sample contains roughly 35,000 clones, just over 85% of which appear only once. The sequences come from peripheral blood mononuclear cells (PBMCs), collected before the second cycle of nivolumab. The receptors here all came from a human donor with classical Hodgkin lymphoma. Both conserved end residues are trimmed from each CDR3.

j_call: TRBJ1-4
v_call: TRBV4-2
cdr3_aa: ASSQGSGQGKTNEKLF

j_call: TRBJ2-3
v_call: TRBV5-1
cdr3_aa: ASSLAFLGTGTDTQY

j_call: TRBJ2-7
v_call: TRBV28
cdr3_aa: ASSSTTSTYEQY

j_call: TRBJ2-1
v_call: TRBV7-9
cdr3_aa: ASSLLEFGYNEQF

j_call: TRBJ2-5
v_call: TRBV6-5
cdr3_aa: ASSYSGTLETQY

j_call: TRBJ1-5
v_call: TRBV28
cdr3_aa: ASSLSQPQH

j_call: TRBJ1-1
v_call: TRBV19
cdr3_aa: ASLQGQNTEAF

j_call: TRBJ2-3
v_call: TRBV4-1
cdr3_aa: ASSQRLAGLRGNTDTQY

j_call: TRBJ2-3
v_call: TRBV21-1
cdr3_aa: ASFLKSTDTQY

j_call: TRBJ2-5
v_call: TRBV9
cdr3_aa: ASSLGLAGVETQY

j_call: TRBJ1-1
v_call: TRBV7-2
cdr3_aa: ASSFRQGAAAF

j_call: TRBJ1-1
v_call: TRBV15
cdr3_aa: ATSRGGTGNTEAF

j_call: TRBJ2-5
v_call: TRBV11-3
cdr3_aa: ASSGKGLGKTQY

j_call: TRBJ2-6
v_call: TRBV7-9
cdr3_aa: ASSPYRDSGANVLT

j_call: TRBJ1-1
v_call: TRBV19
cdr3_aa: ASSYGENTEAF

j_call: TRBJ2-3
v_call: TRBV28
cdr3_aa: ASSLEVLGGSTDTQY

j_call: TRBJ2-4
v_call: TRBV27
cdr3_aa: ASSPRSRDMSRGAKNIQY

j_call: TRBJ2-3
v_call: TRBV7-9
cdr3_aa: ASRPGLAGETDTQY

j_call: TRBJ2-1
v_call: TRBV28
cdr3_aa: ASKNWDKYNEQF

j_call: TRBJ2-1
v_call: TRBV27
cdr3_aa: ASSLLNYNEQF

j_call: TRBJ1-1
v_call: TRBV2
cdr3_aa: ASRAHREANTEAF

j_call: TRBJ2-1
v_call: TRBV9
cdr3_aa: ASSKSGQPTYNEQF

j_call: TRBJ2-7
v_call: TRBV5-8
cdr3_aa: ASSTGTQSGLEQY

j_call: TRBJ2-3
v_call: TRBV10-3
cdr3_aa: AISPIAGARTDTQY

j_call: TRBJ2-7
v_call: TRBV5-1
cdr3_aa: ASSSTGQATYEQY

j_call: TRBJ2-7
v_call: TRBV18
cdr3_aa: ASSPRPRHPYEQY

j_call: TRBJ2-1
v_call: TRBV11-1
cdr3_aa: ASSFGLAGTNEQF

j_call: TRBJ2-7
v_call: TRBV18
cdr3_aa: ASSPTSGSYEQY

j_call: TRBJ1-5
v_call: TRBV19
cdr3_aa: ASNTGIYQPQH

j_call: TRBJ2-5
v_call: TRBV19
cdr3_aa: ATSSRPPGIGQETQY

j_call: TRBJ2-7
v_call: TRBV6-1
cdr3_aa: ASRDKRYEQY

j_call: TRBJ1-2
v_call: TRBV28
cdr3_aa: ASGGVNRASNYGYT

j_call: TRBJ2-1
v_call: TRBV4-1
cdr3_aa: ASSHLAGNSQF

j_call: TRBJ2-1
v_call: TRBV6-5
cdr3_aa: ASMRGSYNEQF

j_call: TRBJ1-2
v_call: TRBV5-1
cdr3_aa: ASRSKDGTGGFGYT

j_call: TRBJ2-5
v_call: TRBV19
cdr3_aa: AGSIEARSRRETQY

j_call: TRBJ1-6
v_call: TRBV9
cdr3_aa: ASSVEGRGSPLH

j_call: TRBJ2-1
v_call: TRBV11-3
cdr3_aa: ASTFTSGRGNEQF

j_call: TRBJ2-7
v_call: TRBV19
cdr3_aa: ASSTSGTAYEQY

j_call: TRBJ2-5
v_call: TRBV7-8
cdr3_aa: ASSAPSGGETQY

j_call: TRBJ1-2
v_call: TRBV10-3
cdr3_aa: AISDSNYGYT

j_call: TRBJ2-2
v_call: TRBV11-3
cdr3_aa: ASGVRDRNTGELF

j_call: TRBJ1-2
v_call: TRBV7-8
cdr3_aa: ASSPRPGGARNYGYT

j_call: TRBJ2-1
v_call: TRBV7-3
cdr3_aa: ASSPSFSHEQF

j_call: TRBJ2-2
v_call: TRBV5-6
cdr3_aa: ASSLEGLTGELF

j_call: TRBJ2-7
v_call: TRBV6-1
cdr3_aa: ATNHRNSYEQY

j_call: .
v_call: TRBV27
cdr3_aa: ASSLSGLAIPYEQY

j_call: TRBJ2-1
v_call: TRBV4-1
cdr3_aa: ASSQHHSGRAPLNWNFEQF

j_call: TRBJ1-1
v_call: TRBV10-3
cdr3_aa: AISEEENTEAF

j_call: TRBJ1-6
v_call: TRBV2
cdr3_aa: ASSEQVNSPLH

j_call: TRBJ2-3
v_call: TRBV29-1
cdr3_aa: SVPGQGGDTQY

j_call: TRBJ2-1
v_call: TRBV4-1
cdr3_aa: ASSQVSGSAYNEQF

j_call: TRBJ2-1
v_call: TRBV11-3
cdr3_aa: ASSLAGGPLYNEQF

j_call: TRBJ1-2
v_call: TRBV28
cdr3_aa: ASSSGLLYGYT